Here is one TCR beta chain with its context. The V segment lost 3 bases and the J segment 4 bases; nucleotides outside the gene matches: 3. Germline-derived CDR1 and CDR2 are MNHEY and SVGAGI. The CDR3 sequence is 14 residues long. This entry is derived from a study of T cells after somatic rescue of genetic block. Produced via immunoSEQ multiplex PCR; TCRdb's table is partial and in-frame only. The sample carries about 14,000 clones, approximately 70% recorded once. This TCR derives from a boy aged 5-17 years. Sequenced sample: peripheral blood mononuclear cells (PBMCs). V and J are TRBV6-5 and TRBJ1-2; 9 nucleotides match TRBD1. This CDR3 is CASSYGQGSYGYTF. For the CDR3, the DNA is TGTGCCAGCAGTTATGGACAGGGGAGCTATGGCTACACCTTC.